A single sample gave rise to the 9 T cell receptor beta chains below, sequenced in a study of T cells in Graves' hyperthyroidism and ophthalmopathy. Using RNA transcripts as the source, TCR beta CDR3 regions were amplified. Initially, a first-round RT-PCR of the TCR CDR3 employed the HTBI primer set. MiXCR was run by TCRdb on the multiplex PCR reads, yielding one entry per CDR3 protein. The sample shows about 350,000 distinct CDR3 sequences, roughly 13% of them seen only once. Input material: blood. The receptor source for this set is a woman aged 40 to 50 with Graves' ophthalmopathy.

This clonotype was recorded at least ten times. V and J are TRBV5-1 and TRBJ2-7, with D perhaps matching TRBD1 or TRBD2 (5 bases each). Germline CDR1 is SGHRS and CDR2 is YFSETQ. The V end lost 1 base, the J end lost 3 bases, and 11 bases lay between the germline ends. The CDR3 is made up of 14 amino acids. Here the CDR3 DNA reads TGCGCCAGCAGCTTGTCGGGGCAGGACTACGAGCAGTACTTC. Protein product: CASSLSGQDYEQYF.

This clonotype has at least ten counts. The chain employs TRBV20-1 and TRBJ1-2; D remains ambiguous. V gave up 5 bases and J gave up 6 bases, with 16 bases separating them. This CDR3 contains 13 residues. The germline V gene encodes CDR1 DFQATT and CDR2 SNEGSKA (reference sequence). Here the CDR3 DNA reads TGCAGTGCTGGACGGGGTCTGAGAAATGGCTACACCTTC. It encodes CSAGRGLRNGYTF.

This clonotype was counted ten times or more. This rearrangement joins TRBV7-9 to TRBJ2-1; D remains ambiguous. Trimming took 0 bases from V and 1 from J, leaving 19 bases between them. The CDR3 loop spans 19 amino acids. Germline CDR1 SEHNR, CDR2 FQNEAQ (reference sequence). Here the CDR3 reads CASSLAIMAERLSYNEQFF. CDR3 bases: TGTGCCAGCAGCTTAGCGATCATGGCGGAGCGCCTTTCCTACAATGAGCAGTTCTTC. The entire variable domain, with the rest obtained from reference TRBV7-9 and TRBJ2-1, is as follows: DTGVSQNPRHKITKRGQNVTFRCDPISEHNRLYWYRQTLGQGPEFLTYFQNEAQLEKSRLLSDRFSAERPKGSFSTLEIQRTEQGDSAMYLCASSLAIMAERLSYNEQFFGPGTRLTVL.

The sample holds a few counts of this clonotype. This may come from a read error, since a much larger clone is one base off. The chain joins TRBV12-3 or TRBV12-4 to TRBJ2-5; 7 bases map to TRBD2. The CDR3 has 14 amino acids. J was trimmed by 5 bases and V by 11 bases; bases with no gene match: 14. CDR3 sequence reads: CAGGGGEGGETQYF. CDR3 in DNA: TGTGCCGGCGGGGGAGGGGAAGGAGGTGAGACCCAGTACTTC.

This clonotype has a count of ten or more. J is TRBJ1-5 and V is TRBV3-1; D is ambiguous. V lost 1 base to trimming and J lost 4 bases, with 14 bases between them. This CDR3 has 16 residues. Germline CDR1 and CDR2: LGHDT and YNNKEL (reference sequence). The CDR3 here is CASSQGQGWRNQPQHF. In nucleotides, the CDR3 is TGTGCCAGCAGCCAAGGTCAAGGGTGGCGGAATCAGCCCCAGCATTTT.

In its sample, this clonotype was seen a few times. V usage is TRBV15 and J usage is TRBJ2-1; a possible D gene is TRBD1 (5 bases). V was clipped by 0 bases and J by 6 bases, with 12 bases between them. This CDR3 is 15 amino acids long. Germline V CDR1 and CDR2: LNHNV, YYDKDF (reference sequence). CDR3 nucleotides: TGTGCCACCAGCAGAGATACAACAGGCGCCAATGAGCAGTTCTTC. Translation: CATSRDTTGANEQFF.

This clonotype was seen at least ten times. The chain is built from TRBV2 and TRBJ2-7, with 9 bases that match TRBD1. Trimming took 7 bases from V and 7 from J; bases not matched to a gene: 8. CDR1 is SNHLY and CDR2 is FYNNEI in the germline V gene. The CDR3 has 13 amino acids. The CDR3 here is CASNRDRVGEQYF. The CDR3, as DNA: TGTGCCAGCAACCGGGACAGGGTCGGTGAGCAGTACTTC. The whole variable domain, remainder taken from reference TRBV2 and TRBJ2-7, is EPEVTQTPSHQVTQMGQEVILRCVPISNHLYFYWYRQILGQKVEFLVSFYNNEISEKSEIFDDQFSVERPDGSNFTLKIRSTKLEDSAMYFCASNRDRVGEQYFGPGTRLTVT.

This clonotype was counted at least ten times. The chain employs TRBV7-9 and TRBJ1-1; D not certain. This CDR3 has 12 residues. From germline, CDR1 is SEHNR and CDR2 FQNEAQ (reference sequence). The V end was cut by 10 bases, the J end by 1 base, with 10 bases between. CDR3 bases: TGTGCCATCGGTACCCAGAACACTGAAGCTTTCTTT. This sequence encodes CAIGTQNTEAFF.

In its sample, this clonotype was seen many times. V usage is TRBV12-3 or TRBV12-4 and J usage is TRBJ1-5, with D maybe TRBD1 (6 bases). The germline V and J ends were trimmed by 7 bases and 0 bases, with 16 bases remaining between them. The CDR3 has 16 residues. In nucleotides, the CDR3 is TGTGCCAGCACCTTAGGCGGGACAAATAGCAATCAGCCCCAGCATTTT. This sequence encodes CASTLGGTNSNQPQHF.